Listed below are T cell receptor beta chains from one sample, sequenced in a study of patients and donors after allogeneic stem cell transplantation. TCRdb recomputed calls from the RT-PCR reads with MiXCR, one row per CDR3 protein. The table records around 200,000 distinct CDR3 sequences, over 30% of them present only once. Sequencing was performed on blood, either unsorted or a sorted T cell fraction (not recorded which). These receptors were collected from a human donor who was either an allogeneic HSCT recipient or a stem cell or donor lymphocyte infusion donor (not recorded which). It is not recorded whose cells these are; they may come from a transplant donor. Each CDR3 is given with its conserved first and last residue. D genes are given only for firm matches. Clone size, where shown, is once, few, many, or a class for clones that have expanded.

d_gene,j_gene,abundance,v_gene,CDR3nt,CDR3aa
.,TRBJ1-2,.,TRBV3-1,TGTGCCAGCAGCCCCCTCGCGGGGCCCAGCGGCTATGGCTACACCTTC,CASSPLAGPSGYGYTF
TRBD2,TRBJ2-2,.,TRBV12-3/TRBV12-4,TGTGCCAGCAGTTTAGTCTTCGCGGGGGGTTACACCGGGGAGCTGTTTTTT,CASSLVFAGGYTGELFF
.,TRBJ2-3,.,TRBV20-1,TGCAGTGCTTATTCCCCGGGGGACCCCATAGGAGATACGCAGTATTTT,CSAYSPGDPIGDTQYF
.,TRBJ1-2,.,TRBV5-1,TGCGCCAGCAGCTCGACAGGTCGCGAAACCTTC,CASSSTGRETF
.,TRBJ1-2,.,TRBV20-1,TGCAGTGCTTACGACAGAAACTATGGCTACACCTTC,CSAYDRNYGYTF
.,TRBJ1-2,.,TRBV12-3/TRBV12-4,TGTGCCAGCAGTCCGTCGACAGCTAACTATGGCTACACCTTC,CASSPSTANYGYTF
TRBD2,TRBJ2-1,.,TRBV27,TGTGCCAGCAGTTTATCCGGGGGGGCATCCAATGAGCAGTTCTTC,CASSLSGGASNEQFF
.,TRBJ2-5,.,TRBV29-1,TGCAGCGTTGACCACCGGGCAGGGGACGTCCAAGAGACCCAGTACTTC,CSVDHRAGDVQETQYF
.,TRBJ1-5,few,TRBV20-1,TGCAGTGCTAGAGTTGGGGGCCCCATTCAGCCCCAGCATTTT,CSARVGGPIQPQHF
TRBD2,TRBJ2-1,.,TRBV7-9,TGTGCCAGCAGCCCACTAGCGGGGGGCCGCAATGAGCAGTTCTTC,CASSPLAGGRNEQFF
.,TRBJ1-6,.,TRBV5-1,TGCGCCAGCAGCTCGGAAACAGGCGGCTATAATTCACCCCTCCACTTT,CASSSETGGYNSPLHF
.,TRBJ2-7,.,TRBV19,TGTGCCAGTAGTGACAGGTCCTACGAGCAGTACTTC,CASSDRSYEQYF
.,TRBJ2-2,.,TRBV5-1,TGCGCCAGCAGCTTGGCGGGGGGCAGATACACCGGGGAGCTGTTTTTT,CASSLAGGRYTGELFF
TRBD2,TRBJ2-1,few,TRBV24-1,TGTGCCACCAGTGATTGGGCGTCCGGGGGGAACAATGAGCAGTTCTTC,CATSDWASGGNNEQFF
.,TRBJ1-4,few,TRBV20-1,TGCAGTGCTAGGGACGAGACTAATGAAAAACTGTTTTTT,CSARDETNEKLFF
.,TRBJ1-6,few,TRBV5-1,TGCGCCAGCAGCTTGATCACAGGGAGTAATTCACCCCTCCACTTT,CASSLITGSNSPLHF
.,TRBJ2-7,.,TRBV29-1,TGCAGCGTTGAAGATCCAGGCTACGAGCAGTACTTC,CSVEDPGYEQYF
.,TRBJ2-4,.,TRBV13,TGTGCCAGCAGCTTAGGGCAGACACCAGCCAAAAACATTCAGTACTTC,CASSLGQTPAKNIQYF
.,TRBJ1-2,few,TRBV5-1,TGCGCCAGCAGCTTAAAAGCTACGCGGCCCGCTAACTATGGCTACACCTTC,CASSLKATRPANYGYTF
TRBD1,TRBJ1-3,once,TRBV20-1,TGCAGTGCTCGGGACAGCCACTCTGGAAACACCATATATTTT,CSARDSHSGNTIYF
.,TRBJ1-1,few,TRBV11-2,TGTGCCAGCACCCCGTGGGAAGGGAAGGAAGCTTTCTTT,CASTPWEGKEAFF
.,TRBJ1-1,.,TRBV5-1,TGCGCCAGCAGCCCCTATCGACGGGGTGAAGCTTTCTTT,CASSPYRRGEAFF
TRBD2,TRBJ2-1,few,TRBV6-5,TGTGCCAGCAGGGTAGCGGGGGGCTCCTACAATGAGCAGTTCTTC,CASRVAGGSYNEQFF
.,TRBJ1-6,.,TRBV7-8,TGTGCCAGCAGCTTAAACGGCAGGGGCAACTATAATTCACCCCTCCACTTT,CASSLNGRGNYNSPLHF
TRBD1,TRBJ2-4,.,TRBV12-3/TRBV12-4,TGTGCCAGCAGGGGGACAGTCCCCGCAAACATTCAGTACTTC,CASRGTVPANIQYF
.,TRBJ1-5,.,TRBV15,TGTGCCACCACAAATGCAGGAGTCAATCAGCCCCAGCATTTT,CATTNAGVNQPQHF
TRBD1,TRBJ1-2,few,TRBV27,TGTGCCAGCAGTTTAACAGGGGGCGAAATTACGAAGTACACCTTC,CASSLTGGEITKYTF
.,TRBJ1-2,few,TRBV6-5,TGTGCCAGCAGTACCCAAGGACAGTCCTATGGCTACACCTTC,CASSTQGQSYGYTF
TRBD1,TRBJ1-1,.,TRBV5-1,TGCGCCAGCAGCACAGGGGTTATGAACACTGAAGCTTTCTTT,CASSTGVMNTEAFF
TRBD2,TRBJ2-5,.,TRBV5-5,TGTGCCAGCAGCTTGACTAGCGGGGGGGCCGCAGAGACCCAGTACTTC,CASSLTSGGAAETQYF
.,TRBJ2-7,.,TRBV12-3/TRBV12-4,TGTGCCAGCAGCCCTCGCACGGGGGCAGCCAACTACGAGCAGTACTTC,CASSPRTGAANYEQYF
TRBD2,TRBJ2-1,.,TRBV12-3/TRBV12-4,TGTGCCAGCAGCCCAGGACTAGCGGCCTACAATGAGCAGTTCTTC,CASSPGLAAYNEQFF
.,TRBJ1-4,.,TRBV3-1,TGTGCCAGCAGCCAGGGAGCAACTAATGAAAAACTGTTTTTT,CASSQGATNEKLFF
.,TRBJ1-5,few,TRBV12-3/TRBV12-4,TGTGCCAGCAGTTTATGGGGGATATATCAGCCCCAGCATTTT,CASSLWGIYQPQHF
.,TRBJ1-5,few,TRBV30,TGTGCCTGGAGTGTACGGGCAGGGCGGAATCAGCCCCAGCATTTT,CAWSVRAGRNQPQHF
TRBD2,TRBJ2-5,.,TRBV20-1,TGCAGTGCTGGGACTACATACCAAGAGACCCAGTACTTC,CSAGTTYQETQYF
.,TRBJ2-7,.,TRBV5-1,TGTGCCAGCAGCCTAAATGGCTACGAGCAGTACTTC,CASSLNGYEQYF
.,TRBJ2-2,.,TRBV5-1,TGCGCCAGCAGCTCCTCCGGCGGGGAGCTGTTTTTT,CASSSSGGELFF
.,TRBJ1-5,.,TRBV6-2/TRBV6-3,TGTGCCAGCAGTTACTCTCCGGACATACTCAATCAGCCCCAGCATTTT,CASSYSPDILNQPQHF
.,TRBJ1-2,few,TRBV12-3/TRBV12-4,TGTGCCAGCAGTAGTCCGCGCTACTATGGCTACACCTTC,CASSSPRYYGYTF
.,TRBJ1-5,few,TRBV19,TGTGCCAGTAGTATGGGTTCCGGTGGGGGTGGCAATCAGCCCCAGCATTTT,CASSMGSGGGGNQPQHF
TRBD1,TRBJ1-2,.,TRBV14,TGTGCCAGCAGCCCATTGGGACAGGGCTTCTATGGCTACACCTTC,CASSPLGQGFYGYTF
.,TRBJ2-3,.,TRBV10-3,TGTGCCATCAGTGTCGGAAATACGCAGTATTTT,CAISVGNTQYF
.,TRBJ1-6,few,TRBV12-3/TRBV12-4,TGTGCCAGCAGCTCGAGGTCATCACCCCTCCACTTT,CASSSRSSPLHF
TRBD1,TRBJ1-2,.,TRBV5-1,TGCGCCAGCAGCTTGGGACGTACAGGGGTCGGTGGCTACACCTTC,CASSLGRTGVGGYTF
TRBD2,TRBJ2-1,.,TRBV12-3/TRBV12-4,TGTGCCAGCAGGATGACTAGCGGGGGGCCATACAATGAGCAGTTCTTC,CASRMTSGGPYNEQFF
.,TRBJ2-7,.,TRBV6-5,TGTGCCAGCAGTTACTCGAACCGGATCTCCTACGAGCAGTACTTC,CASSYSNRISYEQYF
.,TRBJ1-2,.,TRBV12-3/TRBV12-4,TGTGCCAGCAGTGCTGGGAGATCCCCGAGGGGCTACACCTTC,CASSAGRSPRGYTF
.,TRBJ2-2,.,TRBV18,TGTGCCAGCTCACCGGGGCACGCCGGGGAGCTGTTTTTT,CASSPGHAGELFF
.,TRBJ2-5,few,TRBV18,TGTGCCAGCTCACAAACACGAGTAGGGCAAGAGACCCAGTACTTC,CASSQTRVGQETQYF
TRBD1,TRBJ1-1,.,TRBV6-5,TGTGCCAGCAGCTTGGACAGGGGCCGGACTGAAGCTTTCTTT,CASSLDRGRTEAFF
.,TRBJ1-1,.,TRBV5-8,TGTGCCAGCAGCTTGCCAAAAATGAACACTGAAGCTTTCTTT,CASSLPKMNTEAFF
.,TRBJ1-2,.,TRBV28,TGTGCCAGCAGTTTAGTTCCAGTAAGCGGCTACACCTTC,CASSLVPVSGYTF
.,TRBJ2-6,.,TRBV20-1,TGCAGTGCTAGAGACTCCACAGCAGGGGTCGGGGCCAACGTCCTGACTTTC,CSARDSTAGVGANVLTF
TRBD1,TRBJ1-3,.,TRBV12-3/TRBV12-4,TGTGCCAGCAGTACAGGGGAATCTGGAAACACCATATATTTT,CASSTGESGNTIYF